This T cell receptor beta chain was retrieved from a study of human T cells and chemical hapten exposure. Turning to the study itself: Per-sample TCR yield variation was attributed mainly to small pooled library volume differences. General study points: Those TCRs sitting above 1 in 1000 frequency stayed the same with DPC sensitization.

What the library attached to individual cDNA molecules were unique molecular identifiers. Per the original data handling: Samples contained a median of approximately 100,000 TCRs, with a range of about 23,224 to 700,000. TCRdb recomputed calls from the reads with MiXCR, one row per CDR3 protein. These V and J calls derive from TCRdb rather than the authors' analysis. The repertoire holds 95,000 to 150,000 distinct CDR3 sequences, with 8.5% to 9% as singletons. This clonotype was counted at least ten times. Its specificity is unknown. The CDR3 is 17 amino acids. Trimming took off 5 bases at V and 1 base at J, with 20 bases between the two ends. Germline values: CDR1 ENHRY, CDR2 SYGVKD. Before extraction, the whole blood was not fractionated, and total RNA was taken from it.

Sequencing was performed on whole blood. The rearrangement uses TRBV10-3 and TRBJ2-5; D is tentatively TRBD1 or TRBD2 (5 bases each). This TCR came from a human donor in good health. Some clones in this sample may be carry-over from other donors' samples. This CDR3 reads CAISSESFGTSQETQYF. The CDR3 DNA reads TGTGCCATCAGTTCAGAGAGTTTCGGGACGTCCCAAGAGACCCAGTACTTC.